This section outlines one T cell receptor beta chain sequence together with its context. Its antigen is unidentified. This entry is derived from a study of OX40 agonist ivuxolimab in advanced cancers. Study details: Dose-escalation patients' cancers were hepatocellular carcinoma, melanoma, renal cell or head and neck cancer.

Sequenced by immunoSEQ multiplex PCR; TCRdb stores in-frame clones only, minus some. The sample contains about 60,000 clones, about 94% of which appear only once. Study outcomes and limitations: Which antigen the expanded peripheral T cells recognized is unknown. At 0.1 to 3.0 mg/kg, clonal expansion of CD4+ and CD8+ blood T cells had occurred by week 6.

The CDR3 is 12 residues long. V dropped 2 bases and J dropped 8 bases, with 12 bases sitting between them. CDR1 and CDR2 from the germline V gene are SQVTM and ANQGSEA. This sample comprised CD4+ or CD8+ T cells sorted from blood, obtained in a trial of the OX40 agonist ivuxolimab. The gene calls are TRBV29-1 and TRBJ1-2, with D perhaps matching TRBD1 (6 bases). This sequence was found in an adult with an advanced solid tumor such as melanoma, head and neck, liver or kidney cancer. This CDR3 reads CSVENPGAGYTF. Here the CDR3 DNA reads TGCAGCGTTGAAAACCCAGGGGCAGGCTACACCTTC.